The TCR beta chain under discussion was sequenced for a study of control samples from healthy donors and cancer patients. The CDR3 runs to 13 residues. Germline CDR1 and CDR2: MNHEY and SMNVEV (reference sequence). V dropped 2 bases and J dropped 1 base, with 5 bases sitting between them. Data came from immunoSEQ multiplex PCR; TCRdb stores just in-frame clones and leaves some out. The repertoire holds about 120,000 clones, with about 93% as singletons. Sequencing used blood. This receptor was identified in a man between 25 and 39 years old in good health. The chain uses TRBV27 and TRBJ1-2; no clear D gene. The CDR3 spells CASSLNSNYGYTF. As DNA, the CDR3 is TGTGCCAGCAGTTTAAACAGTAACTATGGCTACACCTTC.